This record concerns one TCR beta chain sequence. Its antigen is not known. Time point described: baseline pretreatment blood. Sample treatment: 15 Gy SBRT to primary tumor, nephrectomy 4 weeks later. The patient's renal cell carcinoma had clear cell pathology. This table comes from immunoSEQ multiplex PCR, and its TCRdb copy is limited to in-frame clones, with some not included. Of approximately 100,000 clones in the sample, about 86% were seen once. Germline loops: CDR1 SGHRS, CDR2 YFSETQ. CDR3 length: 15 amino acids. Losses at the gene ends were 5 bases for V and 0 bases for J; bases not matched to a gene: 6. This record comes from a study of radiation and T cells in renal cell carcinoma. Study findings and constraints: Top tumor clonotypes rose in blood 2 weeks post-radiation, then contracted.

This sequence was found in a man between 45 and 60 years old with renal cell carcinoma. Sequenced here: blood, sampled from a patient whose treatment included radiotherapy and nephrectomy. The chain employs TRBV5-1 and TRBJ2-3, with 7 bases identical to TRBD1. The CDR3 loop reads CASSAGGTSTDTQYF. The DNA for the CDR3 is TGCGCCAGCAGTGCAGGGGGAACTAGCACAGATACGCAGTATTTT.